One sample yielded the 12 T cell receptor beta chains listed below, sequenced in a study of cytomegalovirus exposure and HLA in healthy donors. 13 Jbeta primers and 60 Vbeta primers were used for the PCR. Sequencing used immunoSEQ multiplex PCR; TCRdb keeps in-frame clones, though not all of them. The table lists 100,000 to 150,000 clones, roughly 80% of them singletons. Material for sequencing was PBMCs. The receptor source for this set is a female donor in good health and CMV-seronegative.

CDR3: CASSPPLAGIADTQYF. CDR3 sequence (DNA): TGTGCCAGCAGCCCCCCTTTAGCGGGCATCGCAGATACGCAGTATTTT. The chain uses TRBV7-9 and TRBJ2-3; 7 nucleotides match TRBD2. The J segment lost 4 bases and the V segment lost 5 bases, leaving 12 bases of the junction unmatched. Germline V gives CDR1 SEHNR, CDR2 FQNEAQ (reference sequence). The CDR3 extends over 16 amino acids.

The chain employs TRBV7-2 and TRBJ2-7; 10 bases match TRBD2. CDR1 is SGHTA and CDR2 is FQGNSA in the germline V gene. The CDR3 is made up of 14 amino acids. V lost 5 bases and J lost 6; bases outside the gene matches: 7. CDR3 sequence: CASSLRLAGGEQYF. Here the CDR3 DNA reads TGTGCCAGCAGCCTAAGACTAGCGGGTGGCGAGCAGTACTTC.

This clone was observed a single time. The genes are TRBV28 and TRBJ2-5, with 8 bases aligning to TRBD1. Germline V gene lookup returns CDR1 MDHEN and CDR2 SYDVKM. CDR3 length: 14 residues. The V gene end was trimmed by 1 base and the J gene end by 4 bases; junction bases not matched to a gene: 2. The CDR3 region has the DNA TGTGCCAGCAGTTTATTCGGGACAGGAGAGACCCAGTACTTC. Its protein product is CASSLFGTGETQYF.

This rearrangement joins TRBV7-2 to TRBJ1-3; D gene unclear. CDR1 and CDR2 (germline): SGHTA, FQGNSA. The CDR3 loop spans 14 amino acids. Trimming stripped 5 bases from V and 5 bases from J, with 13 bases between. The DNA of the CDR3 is TGTGCCAGCAGCCTTTCTATATCAAGAAACACCATATATTTT. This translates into CASSLSISRNTIYF.

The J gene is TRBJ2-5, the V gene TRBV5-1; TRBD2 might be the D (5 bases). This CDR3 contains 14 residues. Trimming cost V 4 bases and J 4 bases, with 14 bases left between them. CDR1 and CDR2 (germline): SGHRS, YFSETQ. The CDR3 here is CASSPGEGGETQYF. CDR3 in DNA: TGCGCCAGCAGCCCTGGAGAGGGCGGAGAGACCCAGTACTTC. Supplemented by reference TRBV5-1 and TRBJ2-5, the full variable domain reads KAGVTQTPRYLIKTRGQQVTLSCSPISGHRSVSWYQQTPGQGLQFLFEYFSETQRNKGNFPGRFSGRQFSNSRSEMNVSTLELGDSALYLCASSPGEGGETQYFGPGTRLLVL.

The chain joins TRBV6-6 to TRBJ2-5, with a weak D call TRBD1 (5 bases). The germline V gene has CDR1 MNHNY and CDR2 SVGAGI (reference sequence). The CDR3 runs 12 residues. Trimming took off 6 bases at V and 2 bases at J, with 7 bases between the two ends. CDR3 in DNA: TGTGCCAGCAGGACAGAACAAGAGACCCAGTACTTC. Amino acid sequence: CASRTEQETQYF.

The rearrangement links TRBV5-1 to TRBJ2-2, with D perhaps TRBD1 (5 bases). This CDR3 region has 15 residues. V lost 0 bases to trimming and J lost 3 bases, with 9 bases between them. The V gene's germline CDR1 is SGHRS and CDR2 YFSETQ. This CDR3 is CASSLGTGYTGELFF. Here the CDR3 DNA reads TGCGCCAGCAGCTTGGGTACAGGATACACCGGGGAGCTGTTTTTT.

The DNA for the CDR3 is TGCGCCAGCAGCTTGAACCTATACGAGCAGTACTTC. Translated, it gives CASSLNLYEQYF. The chain links TRBV5-1 to TRBJ2-7; D is unclear. V shed 1 base and J shed 4 bases, with 6 bases lying between them. Germline loops: CDR1 SGHRS, CDR2 YFSETQ. The CDR3 is 12 amino acids.

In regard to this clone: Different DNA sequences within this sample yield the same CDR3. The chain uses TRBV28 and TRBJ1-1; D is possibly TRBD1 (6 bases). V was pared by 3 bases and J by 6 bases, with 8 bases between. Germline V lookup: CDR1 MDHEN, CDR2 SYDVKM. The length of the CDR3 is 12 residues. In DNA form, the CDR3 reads TGTGCCAGCAGTTTGGGGGCCGCTGAAGCTTTCTTT. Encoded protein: CASSLGAAEAFF.

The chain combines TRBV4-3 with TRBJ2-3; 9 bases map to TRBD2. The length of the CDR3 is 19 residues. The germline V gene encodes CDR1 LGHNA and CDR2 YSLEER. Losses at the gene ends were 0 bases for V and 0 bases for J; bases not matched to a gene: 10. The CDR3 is CASSQDPAGGLSSTDTQYF. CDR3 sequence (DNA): TGCGCCAGCAGCCAAGACCCAGCGGGAGGCCTCTCTAGCACAGATACGCAGTATTTT.

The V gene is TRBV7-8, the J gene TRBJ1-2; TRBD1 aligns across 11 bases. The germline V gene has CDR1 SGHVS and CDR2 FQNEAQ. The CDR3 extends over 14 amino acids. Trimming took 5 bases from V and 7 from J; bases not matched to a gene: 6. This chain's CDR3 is CASSSGQGAVGYTF. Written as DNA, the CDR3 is TGTGCCAGCAGCAGTGGACAGGGGGCGGTTGGCTACACCTTC.

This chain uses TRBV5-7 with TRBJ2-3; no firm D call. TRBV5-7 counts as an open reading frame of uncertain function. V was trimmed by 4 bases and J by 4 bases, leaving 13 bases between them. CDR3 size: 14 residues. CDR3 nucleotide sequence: TGTGCCAGCAGCCCCCGGCGGAGCGCAGATACGCAGTATTTT. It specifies CASSPRRSADTQYF.